This TCR beta chain was captured in a study of response to subunit inactivated influenza vaccine. TCRdb called the RT-PCR reads again in MiXCR, with one record for every CDR3 protein. This repertoire shows 700,000 to 800,000 distinct CDR3 sequences, approximately 17% found once; its top ten account for approximately 10%. V shed 0 bases and J shed 6 bases, with 17 bases lying between them. Germline V CDR1 and CDR2: LGHNA, YSLEER. There are 17 residues in the CDR3. This clonotype has just a few counts. This sequence joins TRBV4-3 and TRBJ2-2; D gene ambiguous. The clonotype was recovered from a man aged 50 to 60 who received an inactivated influenza vaccine. The sample was PBMCs from blood, taken about 5 days after vaccination. The CDR3 reads CASSQDLVGPQPGELFF. The CDR3 coding sequence is TGCGCCAGCAGCCAAGATCTCGTAGGGCCACAGCCCGGGGAGCTGTTTTTT.